Listed here are 2 T cell receptor beta chains from one sample, sequenced in a study of blood T cell repertoires in COVID-19. Clones were read by immunoSEQ multiplex PCR, and TCRdb kept only the in-frame ones, dropping some. Altogether about 82,000 clones are present, roughly 80% being singletons, with the ten largest covering 36%. Sequencing was done on a sample of peripheral blood. These receptors came from a man aged 60 to 75 with COVID-19, enrolled during active disease.

The rearrangement links TRBV27 to TRBJ2-5, with TRBD1 matching over 7 bases. Germline V gives CDR1 MNHEY, CDR2 SMNVEV (reference sequence). The CDR3 spans 12 residues. The trim removed 3 bases at V and 5 bases at J, leaving 0 bases unmatched. This CDR3 is CASSFRGETQYF. CDR3 DNA sequence: TGTGCCAGCAGTTTCAGGGGGGAGACCCAGTACTTC.

The chain combines TRBV10-2 with TRBJ1-4; no clear D gene. Germline loops: CDR1 WSHSY, CDR2 SAAADI. Trimming left V 0 bases short and J 7 bases short, with 6 bases between. The CDR3 runs to 13 residues. Written as DNA, the CDR3 is TGCGCCAGCAGTGAGTCTTCGAGTGAAAAACTGTTTTTT. It translates to CASSESSSEKLFF.